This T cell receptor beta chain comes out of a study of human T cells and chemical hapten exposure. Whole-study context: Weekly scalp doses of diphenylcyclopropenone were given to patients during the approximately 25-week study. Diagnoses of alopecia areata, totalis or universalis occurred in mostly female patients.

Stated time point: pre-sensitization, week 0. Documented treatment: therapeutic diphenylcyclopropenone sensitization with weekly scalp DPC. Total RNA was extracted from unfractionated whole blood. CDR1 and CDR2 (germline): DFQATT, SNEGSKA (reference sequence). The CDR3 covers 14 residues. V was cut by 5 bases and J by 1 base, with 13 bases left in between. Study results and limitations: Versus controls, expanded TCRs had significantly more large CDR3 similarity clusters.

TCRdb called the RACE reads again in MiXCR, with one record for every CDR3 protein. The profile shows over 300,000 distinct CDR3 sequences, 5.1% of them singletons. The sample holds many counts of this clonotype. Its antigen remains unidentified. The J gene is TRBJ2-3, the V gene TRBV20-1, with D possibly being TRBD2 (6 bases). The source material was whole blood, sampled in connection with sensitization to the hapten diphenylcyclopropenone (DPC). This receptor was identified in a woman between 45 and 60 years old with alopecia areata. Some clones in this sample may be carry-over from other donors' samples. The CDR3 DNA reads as TGCAGTGCTGAGGTGGGGGAGGGCACAGATACGCAGTATTTT. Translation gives CSAEVGEGTDTQYF.